This T cell receptor beta chain was recovered during a study of blood T cells in healthy people across ages. V dropped 5 bases and J dropped 2; count of bases not matched to a gene: 9. This CDR3 has 15 amino acids. Germline loops: CDR1 DFQATT, CDR2 SNEGSKA (reference sequence). This clonotype was observed once. Its antigen is unknown. It was with a sample-barcoded 5' primer and a J-beta primer mix that a second PCR of roughly 7 to 12 cycles was run. In TCRdb, the 5' RACE reads were re-called with MiXCR into one record per CDR3 protein. This sample has approximately 960,000 distinct CDR3 sequences, with around 29% found just once. Overall study findings and caveats: Long-lived donors exceeded aged donors in naive CD4+ cells and diversity.

These records were also assigned to another study, of T cells of mothers and their children.

Sequencing was performed on blood. The chain is built from TRBV20-1 and TRBJ2-1; 7 bases line up with TRBD2. The receptor comes from a woman aged 35 to 49 in good health. This chain's CDR3 is CSALGNGRTYNEQFF. DNA for the CDR3: TGCAGTGCTCTAGGTAACGGGAGGACCTACAATGAGCAGTTCTTC.